A single sample is the source of the 9 T cell receptor beta chains below, sequenced in a study of T-cell memory formation after mild COVID-19. TCRdb recomputed calls from the 5' RACE reads with MiXCR, one row per CDR3 protein. The sample gives 350,000 to 500,000 distinct CDR3 sequences, 20% of which show up once; about 8.8% is in the top ten. The sequenced sample consisted of PBMCs or a T cell subset sorted from them (not recorded which). All receptors come from an adult woman who had mild COVID-19 (a few samples of this study predate the infection). Cell type and time point are not known.

At least ten counts were recorded for this clonotype. The chain uses TRBV5-6 and TRBJ2-2, with D possibly matching TRBD2 (6 bases). From germline, CDR1 is SGHDT and CDR2 YYEEEE. This CDR3 comprises 15 residues. Deletions cut 4 bases from V and 6 bases from J, with 16 bases between. As DNA, the CDR3 is TGTGCCAGCAGCCCGTCGGGACTGATCGCCGGGGAGCTGTTTTTT. Its translation is CASSPSGLIAGELFF.

The chain carries TRBV2 and TRBJ1-2; 10 bases line up with TRBD1. The V gene end was trimmed by 2 bases and the J gene end by 7 bases; junction bases not matched to a gene: 10. The germline V gene encodes CDR1 SNHLY and CDR2 FYNNEI. The CDR3 extends over 16 amino acids. CDR3 sequence reads: CASSEWSGQGGAGYTF. The DNA for the CDR3 is TGTGCCAGCAGTGAATGGTCAGGACAGGGGGGAGCTGGCTACACCTTC. Looking up the rest from reference TRBV2 and TRBJ1-2 gives the full variable domain: EPEVTQTPSHQVTQMGQEVILRCVPISNHLYFYWYRQILGQKVEFLVSFYNNEISEKSEIFDDQFSVERPDGSNFTLKIRSTKLEDSAMYFCASSEWSGQGGAGYTFGSGTRLTVV.

The rearrangement links TRBV15 to TRBJ2-5, with D uncertain. The CDR3 is 13 amino acids. V lost 5 bases and J lost 2, with 9 bases in between. Germline CDR1 is LNHNV and CDR2 is YYDKDF (reference sequence). CDR3 coding DNA: TGTGCCACCAGCCCGGGCCCTCAAGAGACCCAGTACTTC. It codes for CATSPGPQETQYF.

The V call is TRBV7-9, the J call TRBJ2-3; D perhaps matches TRBD2 (5 bases). The germline V gene has CDR1 SEHNR and CDR2 FQNEAQ (reference sequence). This CDR3 contains 14 residues. Trimming left V 3 bases short and J 2 bases short, with 9 bases between. This CDR3 reads CASSLKRDTDTQYF. CDR3 in DNA: TGTGCCAGCAGCTTGAAGAGGGACACAGATACGCAGTATTTT.

The V call is TRBV19, the J call TRBJ2-3; D might be TRBD2 (6 bases). The CDR3 spans 15 residues. V was pared by 1 base and J by 6 bases, with 14 bases between. From germline, CDR1 is LNHDA and CDR2 SQIVND (reference sequence). CDR3 nucleotide sequence: TGTGCCAGTAGTATAGCGGCGGGGTCTTCCGATACGCAGTATTTT. Its protein product is CASSIAAGSSDTQYF.

V is TRBV7-2 and J is TRBJ2-3; TRBD2 agrees at 11 bases. Per germline, CDR1 SGHTA and CDR2 FQGNSA. The V gene end was trimmed by 6 bases and the J gene end by 5 bases; junction bases not matched to a gene: 4. This CDR3 region has 14 residues. CDR3 DNA: TGTGCCAGCAGGCTAGCGGGAGGCGGAGATACGCAGTATTTT. This translates into CASRLAGGGDTQYF. Full variable domain (remainder filled in from reference TRBV7-2 and TRBJ2-3): GAGVSQSPSNKVTEKGKDVELRCDPISGHTALYWYRQSLGQGLEFLIYFQGNSAPDKSGLPSDRFSAERTGGSVSTLTIQRTQQEDSAVYLCASRLAGGGDTQYFGPGTRLTVL.

This clonotype occurred a few times. J is TRBJ2-3 and V is TRBV4-1; a weak D match, TRBD1 (5 bases). The V end lost 2 bases, the J end lost 3 bases, and 12 bases lay between the germline ends. The V gene's germline CDR1 is MGHRA and CDR2 YSYEKL. The CDR3 spans 15 residues. The DNA for the CDR3 is TGCGCCAGCAGCCAACAGGGTAGTTGGACAGATACGCAGTATTTT. Encoded protein: CASSQQGSWTDTQYF.

A few counts support this clonotype. V is TRBV6-5 and J is TRBJ2-6; D gene ambiguous. The CDR3 is 15 residues long. CDR1 and CDR2 from the germline V gene are MNHEY and SVGAGI. Trimming stripped 4 bases from V and 2 bases from J, with 9 bases between. The CDR3 DNA reads as TGTGCCAGCAGTTCTATACCGACTGGGGCCAACGTCCTGACTTTC. This encodes CASSSIPTGANVLTF.

This chain uses TRBV10-3 with TRBJ2-5; perhaps TRBD1 as D (5 bases). Germline CDR1 ENHRY, CDR2 SYGVKD. Trimming pared 5 bases from V and 2 bases from J, leaving 15 bases between. The length of the CDR3 is 15 residues. CDR3 sequence reads: CAISKDTDPQETQYF. CDR3 sequence (DNA): TGTGCCATCAGTAAGGACACGGACCCACAAGAGACCCAGTACTTC.